This T cell receptor beta chain derives from a study of human thymus T cells (dated by TCRdb to about 2020). Study-wide context: The study described the TCR alpha and beta repertoires in under ten infant thymus samples and a few matching peripheral blood samples. Donor ages ranged from roughly 7 to 244 days, and the cohort comprised over five male and a couple of female infants. General study outcomes and caveats: On average, thymus samples gave 650,000 to 1,000,000 unique TCRB clonotypes, whereas blood samples gave around 80,000. V and J gene segment usage appeared biased in both thymic and peripheral blood repertoires.

Concerning this clone itself: No antigen is known for it. Within one base of it there is no much larger clone, and no base qualities were kept.

In Finland, the donors were immunologically healthy infants who were having open corrective cardiac surgery for congenital heart defects. During surgery, a small roughly 0.45-1 mL aliquot of peripheral blood was collected from four of the eight donors. For blood samples, genomic DNA was extracted from all available leukocytes instead of from a fixed number of cells. Erythrocytes were removed from blood with ACK lysis buffer, and the leukocytes were stored as pellets at -70 °C. A QIAsymphony instrument was used to extract genomic DNA from the frozen cell pellets. The CDR3, from cysteine to phenylalanine, totals 11 residues. The retained sequence is limited to the CDR3, 33 bases, with the frame set at the first base. Per the germline V gene (reference sequence), GTSNPN is the CDR1 and SVGIG is the CDR2. Trimming at the junction amounts to 2 bases on V and 3 bases on J, and the germline ends lie 4 bases apart.

The immunoSEQ multiplex PCR assay was used to amplify the TCRB and TCRAD loci from a standardized amount of quality-controlled genomic DNA. The amplicons covered the V(D)J region and were long enough to include the CDR3 and to identify the V and J genes. Amplicon sequencing was performed on an Illumina platform through the commercial immunoSEQ service. As for how the authors treated the data: Primer bias and sequencing errors were corrected using previously described methods, and TCRAD and TCRB definitions followed the IMGT database. Repertoires were analysed with immunoSEQ Analyzer 3.0 and VDJTools, covering basic statistics, V/J segment usage, diversity estimates, rarefaction and pairwise overlap. Chao1, ChaoE, Efron-Thisted, Shannon and inverse Simpson indices were used to estimate diversity, which was also estimated on datasets down-sampled to the smallest sample. Repertoire overlap was assessed by strict matching of CDR3 nucleotide sequence, V gene and J gene, and clustering was done by Jaccard-based multidimensional scaling. TCRdb mirrors the immuneACCESS table, restricted to in-frame sequences. Some clones are absent from its copies; in checked studies, under half trace to an unresolved V gene, and the reason for the others is unknown. That table supplies the V and J calls and clone size; D and trimming were determined from the DNA. The sample data list about 60,000 clones, and about 93% of these were observed just once. Of the sample, approximately 6% is held by the ten largest clones.

The rearranged segments are TRBV30 and TRBJ1-1, with no reliable assignment of the D segment. The material sequenced was blood. This receptor was taken from a boy in the first two years of life with a congenital heart defect but otherwise immunologically healthy. Read as DNA, the sequence is TGTGCCTGGAGTAGGGACACTGAAGCTTTCTTT. Its translation is CAWSRDTEAFF.